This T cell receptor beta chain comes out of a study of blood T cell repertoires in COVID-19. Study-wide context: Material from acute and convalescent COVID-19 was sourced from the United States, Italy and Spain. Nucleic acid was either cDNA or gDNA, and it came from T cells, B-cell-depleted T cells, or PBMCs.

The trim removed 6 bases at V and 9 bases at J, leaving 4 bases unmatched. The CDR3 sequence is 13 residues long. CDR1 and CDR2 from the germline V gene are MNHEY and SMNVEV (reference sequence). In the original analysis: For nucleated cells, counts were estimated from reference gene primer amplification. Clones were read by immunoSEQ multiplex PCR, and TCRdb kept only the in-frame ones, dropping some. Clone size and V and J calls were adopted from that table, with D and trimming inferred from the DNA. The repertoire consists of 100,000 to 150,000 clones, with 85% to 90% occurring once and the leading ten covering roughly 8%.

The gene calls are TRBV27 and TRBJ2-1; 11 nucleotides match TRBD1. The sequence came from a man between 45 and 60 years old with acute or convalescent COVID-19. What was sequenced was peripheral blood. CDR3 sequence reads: CASSWTGGSEQFF. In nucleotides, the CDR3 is TGTGCCAGCAGCTGGACAGGGGGCAGTGAGCAGTTCTTC.